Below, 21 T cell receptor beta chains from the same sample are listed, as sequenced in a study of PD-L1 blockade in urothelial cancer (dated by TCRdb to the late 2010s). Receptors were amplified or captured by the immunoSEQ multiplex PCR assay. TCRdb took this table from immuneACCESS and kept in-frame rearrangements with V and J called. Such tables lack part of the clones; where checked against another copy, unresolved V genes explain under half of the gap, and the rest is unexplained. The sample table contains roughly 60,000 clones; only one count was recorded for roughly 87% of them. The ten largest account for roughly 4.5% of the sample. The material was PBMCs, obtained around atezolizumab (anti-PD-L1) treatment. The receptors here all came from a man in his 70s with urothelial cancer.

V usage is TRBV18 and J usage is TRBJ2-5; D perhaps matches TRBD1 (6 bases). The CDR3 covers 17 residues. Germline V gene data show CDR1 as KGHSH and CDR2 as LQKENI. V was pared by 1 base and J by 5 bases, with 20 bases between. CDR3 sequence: CASSPLPRTVRGETQYF. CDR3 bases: TGTGCCAGCTCACCACTCCCACGGACAGTAAGGGGGGAGACCCAGTACTTC.

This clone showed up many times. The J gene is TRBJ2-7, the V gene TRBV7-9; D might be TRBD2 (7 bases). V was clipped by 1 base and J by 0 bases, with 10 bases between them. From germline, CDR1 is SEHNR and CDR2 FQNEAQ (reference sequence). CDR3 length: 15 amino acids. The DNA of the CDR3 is TGTGCCAGCAGCTTAGAGGGGGGGGGCTCCTACGAGCAGTACTTC. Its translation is CASSLEGGGSYEQYF.

CDR3 in amino acids: CASSLGLAGNNEQFF. DNA of the CDR3: TGTGCCAGCAGCCTGGGACTAGCGGGGAATAATGAGCAGTTCTTC. This chain links TRBV9 with TRBJ2-1; 13 bases map to TRBD2. This CDR3 is built from 15 residues. After removal of 4 bases from V and 7 bases from J, the junction contained 5 bases not matched to a gene. Germline V lookup: CDR1 SGDLS, CDR2 YYNGEE.

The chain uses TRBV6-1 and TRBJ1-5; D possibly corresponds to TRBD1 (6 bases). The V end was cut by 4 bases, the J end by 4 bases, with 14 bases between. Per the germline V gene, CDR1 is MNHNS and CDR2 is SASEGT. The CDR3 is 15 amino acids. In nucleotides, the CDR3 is TGTGCCAGCAGTGCCACTCCAGGGGAAAATCAGCCCCAGCATTTT. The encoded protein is CASSATPGENQPQHF.

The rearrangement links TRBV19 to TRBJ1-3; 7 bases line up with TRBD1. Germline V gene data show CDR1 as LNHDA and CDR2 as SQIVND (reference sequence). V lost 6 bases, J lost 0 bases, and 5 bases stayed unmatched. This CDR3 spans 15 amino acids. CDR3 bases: TGTGCCAGTAGCAGGGACAGCTTCTCTGGAAACACCATATATTTT. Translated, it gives CASSRDSFSGNTIYF.

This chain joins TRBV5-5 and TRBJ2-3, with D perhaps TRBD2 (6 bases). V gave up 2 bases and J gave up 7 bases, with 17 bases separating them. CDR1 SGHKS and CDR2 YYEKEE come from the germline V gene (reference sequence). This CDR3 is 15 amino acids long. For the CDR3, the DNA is TGTGCCAGCAGCTTCGGGGGACTCCCCCCTAATACGCAGTATTTT. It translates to CASSFGGLPPNTQYF.

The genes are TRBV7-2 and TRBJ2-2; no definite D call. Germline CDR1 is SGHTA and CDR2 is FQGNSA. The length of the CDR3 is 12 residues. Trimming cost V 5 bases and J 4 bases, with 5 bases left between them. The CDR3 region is CASSQVTGELFF. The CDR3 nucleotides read TGTGCCAGCAGCCAGGTCACCGGGGAGCTGTTTTTT. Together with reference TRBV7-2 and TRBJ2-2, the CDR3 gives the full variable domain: GAGVSQSPSNKVTEKGKDVELRCDPISGHTALYWYRQSLGQGLEFLIYFQGNSAPDKSGLPSDRFSAERTGGSVSTLTIQRTQQEDSAVYLCASSQVTGELFFGEGSRLTVL.

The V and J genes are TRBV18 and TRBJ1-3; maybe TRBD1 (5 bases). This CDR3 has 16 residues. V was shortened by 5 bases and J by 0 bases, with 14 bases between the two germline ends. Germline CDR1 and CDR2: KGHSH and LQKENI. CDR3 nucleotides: TGTGCCAGCTCATCGTCCTCACAGGTCTCTGGAAACACCATATATTTT. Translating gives CASSSSSQVSGNTIYF. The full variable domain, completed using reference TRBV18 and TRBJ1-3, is NAGVMQNPRHLVRRRGQEARLRCSPMKGHSHVYWYRQLPEEGLKFMVYLQKENIIDESGMPKERFSAEFPKEGPSILRIQQVVRGDSAAYFCASSSSSQVSGNTIYFGEGSWLTVV.

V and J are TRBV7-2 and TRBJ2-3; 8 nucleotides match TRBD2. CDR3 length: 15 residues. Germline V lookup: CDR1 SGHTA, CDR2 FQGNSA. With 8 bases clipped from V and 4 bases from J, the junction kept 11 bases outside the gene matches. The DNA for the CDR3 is TGTGCCAGCTCAGTGGGGACTAGTAGGTCAGATACGCAGTATTTT. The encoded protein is CASSVGTSRSDTQYF.

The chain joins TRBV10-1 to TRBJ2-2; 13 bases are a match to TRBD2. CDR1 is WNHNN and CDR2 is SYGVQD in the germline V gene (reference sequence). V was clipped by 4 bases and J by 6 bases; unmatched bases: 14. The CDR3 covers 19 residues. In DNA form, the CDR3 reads TGCGCCAGCAGTGGTCGACTAGCGGGAGGTGGATCTTTCGCCGGGGAGCTGTTTTTT. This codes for CASSGRLAGGGSFAGELFF.

CDR3 residues: CASSLDLAGSRTGELFF. Here the CDR3 DNA reads TGTGCCAGCAGCTTAGACTTAGCGGGGTCGCGCACCGGGGAGCTGTTTTTT. V gene TRBV5-8 combines with J gene TRBJ2-2; 8 nucleotides line up with TRBD2. V gave up 2 bases and J gave up 4 bases; unmatched junction bases: 10. Germline V gene data show CDR1 as SGHTS and CDR2 as YDEGEE. This CDR3 contains 17 residues.

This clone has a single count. The CDR3 sequence: CASSIAQGSNEQFF. The CDR3 DNA reads as TGTGCCAGTAGTATCGCACAGGGTAGCAATGAGCAGTTCTTC. This chain uses TRBV19 with TRBJ2-1; a weak D match, TRBD1 (6 bases). Germline CDR1 is LNHDA and CDR2 is SQIVND (reference sequence). The CDR3 runs 14 residues. Trimming stripped 3 bases from V and 6 bases from J, with 12 bases between.

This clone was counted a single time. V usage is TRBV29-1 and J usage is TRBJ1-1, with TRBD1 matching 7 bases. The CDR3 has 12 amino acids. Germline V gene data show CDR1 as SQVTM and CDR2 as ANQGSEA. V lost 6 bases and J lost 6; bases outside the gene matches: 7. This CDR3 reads CSVGGLSPEAFF. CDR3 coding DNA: TGCAGCGTAGGGGGCCTGTCCCCTGAAGCTTTCTTT.

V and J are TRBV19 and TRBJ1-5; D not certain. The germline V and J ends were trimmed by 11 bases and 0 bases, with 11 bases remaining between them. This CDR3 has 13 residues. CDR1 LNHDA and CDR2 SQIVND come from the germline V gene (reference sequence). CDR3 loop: CAGSTGSNQPQHF. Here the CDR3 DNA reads TGTGCCGGATCGACGGGTAGCAATCAGCCCCAGCATTTT.

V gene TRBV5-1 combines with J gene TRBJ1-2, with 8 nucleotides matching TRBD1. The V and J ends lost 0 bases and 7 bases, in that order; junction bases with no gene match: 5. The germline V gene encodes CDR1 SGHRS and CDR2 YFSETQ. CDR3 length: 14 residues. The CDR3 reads CASSLAGGASGYTF. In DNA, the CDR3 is TGCGCCAGCAGCTTGGCAGGGGGCGCTTCTGGCTACACCTTC. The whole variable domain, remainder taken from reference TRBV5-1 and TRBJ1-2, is KAGVTQTPRYLIKTRGQQVTLSCSPISGHRSVSWYQQTPGQGLQFLFEYFSETQRNKGNFPGRFSGRQFSNSRSEMNVSTLELGDSALYLCASSLAGGASGYTFGSGTRLTVV.

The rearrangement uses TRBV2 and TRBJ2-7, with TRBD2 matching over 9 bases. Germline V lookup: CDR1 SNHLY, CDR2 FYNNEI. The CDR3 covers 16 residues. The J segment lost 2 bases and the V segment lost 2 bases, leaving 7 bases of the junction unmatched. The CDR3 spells CASSEISSGKPYEQYF. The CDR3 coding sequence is TGTGCCAGCAGTGAAATATCTAGCGGGAAACCCTACGAGCAGTACTTC. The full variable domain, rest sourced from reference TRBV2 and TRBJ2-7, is EPEVTQTPSHQVTQMGQEVILRCVPISNHLYFYWYRQILGQKVEFLVSFYNNEISEKSEIFDDQFSVERPDGSNFTLKIRSTKLEDSAMYFCASSEISSGKPYEQYFGPGTRLTVT.

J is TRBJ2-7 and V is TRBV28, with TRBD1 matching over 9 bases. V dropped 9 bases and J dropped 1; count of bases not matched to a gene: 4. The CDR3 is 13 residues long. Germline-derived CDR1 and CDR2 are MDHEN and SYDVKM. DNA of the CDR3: TGTGCCAGTCAAGGACAGGGGTCCTACGAGCAGTACTTC. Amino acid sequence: CASQGQGSYEQYF.

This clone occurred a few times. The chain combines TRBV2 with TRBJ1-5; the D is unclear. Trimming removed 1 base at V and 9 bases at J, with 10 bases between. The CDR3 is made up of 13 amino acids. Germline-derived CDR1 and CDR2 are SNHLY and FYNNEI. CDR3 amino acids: CASSEERDGPQHF. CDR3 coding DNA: TGTGCCAGCAGTGAAGAACGGGATGGGCCCCAGCATTTT.

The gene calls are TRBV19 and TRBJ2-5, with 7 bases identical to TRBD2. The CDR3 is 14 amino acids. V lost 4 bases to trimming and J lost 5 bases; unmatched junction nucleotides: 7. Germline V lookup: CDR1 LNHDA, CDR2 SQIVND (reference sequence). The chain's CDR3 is CASSRTDGGETQYF. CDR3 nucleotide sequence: TGTGCCAGTAGTAGAACGGACGGGGGGGAGACCCAGTACTTC.

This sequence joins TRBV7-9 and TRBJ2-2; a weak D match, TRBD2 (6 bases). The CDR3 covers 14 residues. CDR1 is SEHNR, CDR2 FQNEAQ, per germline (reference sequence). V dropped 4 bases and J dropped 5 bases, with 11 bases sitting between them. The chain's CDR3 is CASSSMEGTGELFF. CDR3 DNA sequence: TGTGCCAGCAGCTCTATGGAGGGGACCGGGGAGCTGTTTTTT.

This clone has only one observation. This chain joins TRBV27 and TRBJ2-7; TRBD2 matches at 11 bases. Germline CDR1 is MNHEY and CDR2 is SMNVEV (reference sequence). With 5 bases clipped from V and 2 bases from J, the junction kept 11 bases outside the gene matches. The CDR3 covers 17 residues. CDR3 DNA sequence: TGTGCCAGCAGTGCCCGACTAGCGGGAAGGCAACCCTACGAGCAGTACTTC. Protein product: CASSARLAGRQPYEQYF.